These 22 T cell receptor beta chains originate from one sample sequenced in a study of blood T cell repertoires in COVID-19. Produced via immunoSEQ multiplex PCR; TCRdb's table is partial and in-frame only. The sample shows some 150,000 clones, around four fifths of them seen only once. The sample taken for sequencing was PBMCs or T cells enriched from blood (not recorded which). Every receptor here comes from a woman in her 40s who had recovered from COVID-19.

This CDR3 is CASSLQGAKSPLHF. CDR3 DNA sequence: TGTGCCAGCAGCTTACAGGGGGCGAAATCACCCCTCCACTTT. V gene TRBV5-5 combines with J gene TRBJ1-6; 9 bases agree with TRBD1. The V gene end was trimmed by 2 bases and the J gene end by 10 bases; junction bases not matched to a gene: 4. From germline, CDR1 is SGHKS and CDR2 YYEKEE (reference sequence). This CDR3 has 14 amino acids.

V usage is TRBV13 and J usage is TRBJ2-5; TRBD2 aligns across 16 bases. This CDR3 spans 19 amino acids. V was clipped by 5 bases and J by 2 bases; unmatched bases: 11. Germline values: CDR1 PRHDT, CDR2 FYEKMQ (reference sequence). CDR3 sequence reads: CASSARGTSGGARQETQYF. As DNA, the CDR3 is TGTGCCAGCAGCGCCCGCGGGACTAGCGGGGGGGCCCGTCAAGAGACCCAGTACTTC.

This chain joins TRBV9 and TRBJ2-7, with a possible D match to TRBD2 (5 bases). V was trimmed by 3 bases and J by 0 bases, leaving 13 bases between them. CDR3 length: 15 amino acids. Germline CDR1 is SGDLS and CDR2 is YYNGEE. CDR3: CASSGRVAGSYEQYF. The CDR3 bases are TGTGCCAGCAGCGGTAGGGTCGCGGGCTCCTACGAGCAGTACTTC.

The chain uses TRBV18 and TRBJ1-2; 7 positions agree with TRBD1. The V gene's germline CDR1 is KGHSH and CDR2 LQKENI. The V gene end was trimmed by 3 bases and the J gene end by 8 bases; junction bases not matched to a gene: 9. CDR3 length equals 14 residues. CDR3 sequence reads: CASSPSGGDFGYTF. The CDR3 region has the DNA TGTGCCAGCTCACCTTCAGGGGGAGACTTCGGCTACACCTTC.

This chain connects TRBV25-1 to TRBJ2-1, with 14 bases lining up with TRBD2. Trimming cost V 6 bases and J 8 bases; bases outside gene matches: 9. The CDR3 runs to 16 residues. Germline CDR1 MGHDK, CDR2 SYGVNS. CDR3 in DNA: TGTGCCAGCAGAGGGACTAGCGGGGGCCGGAGATATGAGCAGTTCTTC. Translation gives CASRGTSGGRRYEQFF.

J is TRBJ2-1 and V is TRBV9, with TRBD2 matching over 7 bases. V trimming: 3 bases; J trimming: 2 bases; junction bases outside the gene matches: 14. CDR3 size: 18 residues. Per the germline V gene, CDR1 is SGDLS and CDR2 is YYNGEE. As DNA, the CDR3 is TGTGCCAGCAGCGCCCCGTCTAAAAGGGAGGGCCCCTACAATGAGCAGTTCTTC. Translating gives CASSAPSKREGPYNEQFF.

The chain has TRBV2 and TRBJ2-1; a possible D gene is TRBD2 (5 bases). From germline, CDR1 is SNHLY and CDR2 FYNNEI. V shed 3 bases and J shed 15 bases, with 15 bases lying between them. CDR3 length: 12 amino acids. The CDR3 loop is CASSEDLTAGFF. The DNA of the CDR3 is TGTGCCAGCAGTGAGGATCTGACGGCGGGGTTCTTC. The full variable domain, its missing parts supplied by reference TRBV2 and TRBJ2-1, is EPEVTQTPSHQVTQMGQEVILRCVPISNHLYFYWYRQILGQKVEFLVSFYNNEISEKSEIFDDQFSVERPDGSNFTLKIRSTKLEDSAMYFCASSEDLTAGFFGPGTRLTVL.

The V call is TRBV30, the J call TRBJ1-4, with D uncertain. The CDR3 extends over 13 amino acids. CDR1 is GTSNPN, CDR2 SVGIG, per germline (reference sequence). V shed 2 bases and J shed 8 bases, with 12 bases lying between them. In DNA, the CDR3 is TGTGCCTGGAGTCCCGGGTTGTACGAAAAACTGTTTTTT. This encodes CAWSPGLYEKLFF.

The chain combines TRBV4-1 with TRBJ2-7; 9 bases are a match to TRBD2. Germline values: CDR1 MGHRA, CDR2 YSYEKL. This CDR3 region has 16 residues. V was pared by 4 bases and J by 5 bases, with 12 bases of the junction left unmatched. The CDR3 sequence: CASSLDLGREGDEQYF. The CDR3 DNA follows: TGCGCCAGCAGCCTTGACCTGGGGCGGGAGGGCGACGAGCAGTACTTC.

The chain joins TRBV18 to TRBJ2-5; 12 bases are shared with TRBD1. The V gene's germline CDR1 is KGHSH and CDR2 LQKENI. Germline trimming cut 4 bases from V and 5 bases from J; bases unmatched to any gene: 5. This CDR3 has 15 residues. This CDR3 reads CASSQGTGGQETQYF. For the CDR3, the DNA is TGTGCCAGCTCACAGGGGACAGGGGGCCAGGAGACCCAGTACTTC.

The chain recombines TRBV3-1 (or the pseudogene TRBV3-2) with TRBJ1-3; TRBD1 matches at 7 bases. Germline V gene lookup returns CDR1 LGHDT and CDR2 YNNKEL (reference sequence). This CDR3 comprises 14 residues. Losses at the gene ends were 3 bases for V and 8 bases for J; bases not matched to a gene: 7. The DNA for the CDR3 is TGTGCCAGCAGCCAGGGACAGACAATGGACACCATATATTTT. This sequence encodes CASSQGQTMDTIYF.

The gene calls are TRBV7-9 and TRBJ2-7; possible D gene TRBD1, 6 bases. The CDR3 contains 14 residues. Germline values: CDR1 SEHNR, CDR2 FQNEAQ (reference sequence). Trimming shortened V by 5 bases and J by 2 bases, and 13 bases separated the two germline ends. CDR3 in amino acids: CASSPDRSPYEQYF. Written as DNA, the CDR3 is TGTGCCAGCAGCCCAGACAGGAGTCCCTACGAGCAGTACTTC.

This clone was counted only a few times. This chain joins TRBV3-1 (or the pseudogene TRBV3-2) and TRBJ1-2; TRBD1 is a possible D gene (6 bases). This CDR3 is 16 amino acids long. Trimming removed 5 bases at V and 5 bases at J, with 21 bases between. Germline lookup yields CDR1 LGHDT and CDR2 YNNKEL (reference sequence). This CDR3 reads CASSRGGHGGTYGYTF. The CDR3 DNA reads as TGTGCCAGCAGCAGGGGGGGACATGGTGGGACTTATGGCTACACCTTC.

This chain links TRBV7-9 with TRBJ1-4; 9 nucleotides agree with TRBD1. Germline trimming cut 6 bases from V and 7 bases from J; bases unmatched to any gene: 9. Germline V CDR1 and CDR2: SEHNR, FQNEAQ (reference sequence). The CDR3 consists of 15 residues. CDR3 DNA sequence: TGTGCCAGCAGTAACAACAGGGGGCGTGTTGAAAAACTGTTTTTT. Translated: CASSNNRGRVEKLFF.

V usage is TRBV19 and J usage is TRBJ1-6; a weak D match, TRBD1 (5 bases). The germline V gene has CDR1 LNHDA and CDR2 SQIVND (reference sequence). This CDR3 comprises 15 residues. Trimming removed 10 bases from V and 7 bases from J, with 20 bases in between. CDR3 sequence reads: CATTEDGQTNSPLHF. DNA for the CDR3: TGTGCCACCACTGAGGATGGACAAACCAATTCACCCCTCCACTTT.

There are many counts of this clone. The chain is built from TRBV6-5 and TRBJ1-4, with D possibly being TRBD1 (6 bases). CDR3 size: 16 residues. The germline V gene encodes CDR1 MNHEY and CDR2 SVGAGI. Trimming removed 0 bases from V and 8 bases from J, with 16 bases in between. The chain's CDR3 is CASSYSTGGGFEKLFF. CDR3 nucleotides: TGTGCCAGCAGTTACTCGACAGGCGGTGGATTCGAAAAACTGTTTTTT.

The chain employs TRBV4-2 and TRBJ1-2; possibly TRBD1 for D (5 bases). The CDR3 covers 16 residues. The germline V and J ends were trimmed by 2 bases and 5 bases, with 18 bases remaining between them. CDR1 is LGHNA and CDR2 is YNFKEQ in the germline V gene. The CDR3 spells CASSQSTQGQGYGYTF. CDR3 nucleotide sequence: TGTGCCAGCAGCCAATCTACCCAGGGCCAGGGATATGGCTACACCTTC.

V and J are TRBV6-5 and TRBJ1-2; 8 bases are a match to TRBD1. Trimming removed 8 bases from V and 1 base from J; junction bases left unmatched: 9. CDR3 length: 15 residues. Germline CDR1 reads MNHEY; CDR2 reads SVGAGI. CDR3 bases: TGTGCCAGCTTTGGGAAACAGGGGGATAACTATGGCTACACCTTC. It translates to CASFGKQGDNYGYTF.

CDR3: CASGQGPGLRAFF. The CDR3 region has the DNA TGTGCCAGCGGACAGGGTCCGGGCCTTCGGGCTTTCTTT. The V call is TRBV6-5, the J call TRBJ1-1; 8 bases fit TRBD1. Germline CDR1 and CDR2: MNHEY and SVGAGI. V trimming: 8 bases; J trimming: 11 bases; junction bases outside the gene matches: 13. CDR3 length equals 13 residues.

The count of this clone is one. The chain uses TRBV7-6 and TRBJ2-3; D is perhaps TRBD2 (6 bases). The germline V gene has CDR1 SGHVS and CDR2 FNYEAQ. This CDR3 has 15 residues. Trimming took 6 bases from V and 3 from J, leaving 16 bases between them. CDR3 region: CASRSTQRETDTQYF. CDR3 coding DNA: TGTGCCAGCAGGTCCACTCAACGGGAGACAGATACGCAGTATTTT.

In DNA form, the CDR3 reads TGTGCCAGCAGTGAAGCGAGAGGACAGGGTAGAGTTGTGAAAGAGACCCAGTACTTC. Translating gives CASSEARGQGRVVKETQYF. V gene TRBV6-1 combines with J gene TRBJ2-5, with 8 bases lining up with TRBD1. From germline, CDR1 is MNHNS and CDR2 SASEGT. This CDR3 is built from 19 residues. The junction had 15 bases not matched to a gene; V was cut back by 0 bases and J by 3 bases.

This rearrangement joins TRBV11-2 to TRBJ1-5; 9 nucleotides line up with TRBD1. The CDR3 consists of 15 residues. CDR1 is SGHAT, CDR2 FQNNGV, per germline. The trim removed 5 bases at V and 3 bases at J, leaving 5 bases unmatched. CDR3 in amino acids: CASSPGQGINQPQHF. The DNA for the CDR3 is TGTGCCAGCAGCCCCGGACAGGGGATCAATCAGCCCCAGCATTTT.